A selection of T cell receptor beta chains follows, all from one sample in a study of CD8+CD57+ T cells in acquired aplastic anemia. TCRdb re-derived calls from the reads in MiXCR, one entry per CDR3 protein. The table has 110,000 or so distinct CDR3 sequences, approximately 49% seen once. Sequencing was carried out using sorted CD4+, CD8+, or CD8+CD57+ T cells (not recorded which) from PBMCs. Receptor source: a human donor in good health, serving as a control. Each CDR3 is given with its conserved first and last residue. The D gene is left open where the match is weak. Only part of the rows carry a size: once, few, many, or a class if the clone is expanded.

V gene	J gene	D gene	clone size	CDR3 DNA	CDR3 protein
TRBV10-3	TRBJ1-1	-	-	TGTGCCATCAGTGACGGATTGAACACTGAAGCTTTCTTT	CAISDGLNTEAFF
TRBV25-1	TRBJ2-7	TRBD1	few	TGTGCCAGCAGTGGGGGGGACAGGGGTTTCTACGAGCAGTACTTC	CASSGGDRGFYEQYF
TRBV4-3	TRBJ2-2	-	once	TGCGCCAGCAGCCAAGATCCATTGGGGGAGCTGTTTTTT	CASSQDPLGELFF
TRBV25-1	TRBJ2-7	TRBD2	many	TGTGCCAGCAGCTTGGGGGGGGGGAGCTCCTACGAGCAGTACTTC	CASSLGGGSSYEQYF
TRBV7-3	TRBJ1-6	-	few	TGTGCCAGCAGCTTGGGCGGAGAAGATTCGCCCCTCCACTTT	CASSLGGEDSPLHF
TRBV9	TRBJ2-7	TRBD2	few	TGTGCCAGCAGCGTAGACGGACTAGCAGCGTACGAGCAGTACTTC	CASSVDGLAAYEQYF
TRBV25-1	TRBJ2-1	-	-	TGTGCCAGCAGTGATGCGGGCGCCCCATACAATGAGCAGTTCTTC	CASSDAGAPYNEQFF
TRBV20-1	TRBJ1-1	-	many	TGCAGTGCTAGAGACCCAGGGGCAGGGAACACTGAAGCTTTCTTT	CSARDPGAGNTEAFF
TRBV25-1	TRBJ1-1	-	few	TGTGCCAGCACCTTATCGGGGGGGAACACTGAAGCTTTCTTT	CASTLSGGNTEAFF
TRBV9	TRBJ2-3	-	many	TGTGCCAGCAGCGTAGAGTTTGGGACTAGCACAGATACGCAGTATTTT	CASSVEFGTSTDTQYF
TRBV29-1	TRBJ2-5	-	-	TGCAGCGCTGAACAGCAAGGGACCCAGTACTTC	CSAEQQGTQYF
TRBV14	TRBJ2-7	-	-	TGTGCCAGCAGCCAAGGAGTGCAGGGGACCACCTACGAGCAGTACTTC	CASSQGVQGTTYEQYF
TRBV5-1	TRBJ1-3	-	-	TGCGCCAGCAGCTTGGGGGGATCTGGAAGCACCATATATTTT	CASSLGGSGSTIYF
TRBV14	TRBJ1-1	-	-	TGTGCCAGCAGCAACACTAACACTGAAGCTTTCTTT	CASSNTNTEAFF
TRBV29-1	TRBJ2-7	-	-	TGCAGCGTTGAGGTACAGACCCTGCACCCCTACGAGCAGTACTTC	CSVEVQTLHPYEQYF
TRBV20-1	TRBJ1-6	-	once	TGCAGTGCTAGGATCCTCACGGACGGTGATAACTCACCCCTCCACTTT	CSARILTDGDNSPLHF
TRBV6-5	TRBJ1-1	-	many	TGTGCCAGCAGTTCTTACCCTCCACAGGGGAACACTGAAGCTTTCTTT	CASSSYPPQGNTEAFF
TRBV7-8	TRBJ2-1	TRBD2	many	TGTGCCAGCAGCTTAAATGAGCGGGGGGGCCTCAATGAGCAGTTCTTC	CASSLNERGGLNEQFF
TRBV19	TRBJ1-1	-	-	TGTGCCAGTAGTACATGGGGACCAAACACTGAAGCTTTCTTT	CASSTWGPNTEAFF
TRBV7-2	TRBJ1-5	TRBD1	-	TGTGCCAGCAGCTTAGCGGGTAACAGGGGTCGCGGTCAGCCCCAGCATTTT	CASSLAGNRGRGQPQHF
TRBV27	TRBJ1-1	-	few	TGTGCCAGCAGCCCTATCAGTAAAATGAACACTGAAGCTTTCTTT	CASSPISKMNTEAFF
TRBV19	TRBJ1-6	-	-	TGTGCCAGTAGTATTTCAGTCAGGGACGGGCCAACCCTCCACTTT	CASSISVRDGPTLHF
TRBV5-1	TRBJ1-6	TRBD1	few	TGCGCCAGCAGCTTGTCATCCCGACAGGGTGGTTCACCCCTCCACTTT	CASSLSSRQGGSPLHF
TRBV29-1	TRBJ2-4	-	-	TGCAGCGGTTTACAGGGAAACATTCAGTACTTC	CSGLQGNIQYF
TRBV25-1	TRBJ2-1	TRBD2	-	TGTGCCAGCAGTGAGAGCGGGATCTCCTGCAATGAGCAGTTCTTC	CASSESGISCNEQFF
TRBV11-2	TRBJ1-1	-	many	TGTGCCAGCAGATCAGTGAACACTGAAGCTTTCTTT	CASRSVNTEAFF
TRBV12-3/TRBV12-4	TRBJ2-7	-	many	TGTGCCAGCAGTCCAGGGCCAAGTTCGGAGCAGTACTTC	CASSPGPSSEQYF
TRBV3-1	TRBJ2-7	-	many	TGTGCCAGCAGCCTTAGAGCCAGGGTGCACGAGCAGTACTTC	CASSLRARVHEQYF
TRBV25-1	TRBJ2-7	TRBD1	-	TGTGCCAGCAGGGGTACCGGGACAGGACTCTACGAGCAGTACTTC	CASRGTGTGLYEQYF
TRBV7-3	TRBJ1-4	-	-	TGTGCCAGCAGCTTAGTGAGGGAAAGGGGTGAAAAACTGTTTTTT	CASSLVRERGEKLFF
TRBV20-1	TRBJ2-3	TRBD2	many	TGCAGTGCTAGAGATGGGTCGAGCGGGGTGGATACGCAGTATTTT	CSARDGSSGVDTQYF
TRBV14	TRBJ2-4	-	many	TGTGCCAGCAGCCAAGAAAGGGCCGATGCCAAAAACATTCAGTACTTC	CASSQERADAKNIQYF
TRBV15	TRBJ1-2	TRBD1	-	TGTGCCACCAGCCGAGGGGGGACAGCGAATCTTCTTAACTATGGCTACACCTTC	CATSRGGTANLLNYGYTF
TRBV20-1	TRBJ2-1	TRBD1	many	TGCAGTGCTAGAGATCTGTCAGGGGGTTGGAATGAGCAGTTCTTC	CSARDLSGGWNEQFF
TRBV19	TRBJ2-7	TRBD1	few	TGTGCCAGTAGTATAGGGGGCAGGGGGATCAAAAACGAGCAGTACTTC	CASSIGGRGIKNEQYF